One sample yielded the 3 T cell receptor beta chains listed below, sequenced in a study of blood T cells in healthy people across ages (dated by TCRdb to the mid-2010s). Libraries were made using 5' RACE. Sequencing relied on an Illumina HiSeq 2500. A second PCR of about 7 to 12 cycles was run with a J-beta primer mix and a sample-barcoded 5' primer. The public reads were reanalyzed by TCRdb: fastp trimming at Q25, MiXCR alignment, in-frame beta chains only. Each CDR3 protein gets just one entry, which takes the most common genes and DNA from the rows behind it. Present in this sample are approximately 800,000 distinct CDR3 sequences, 20% to 25% of which were seen just once. The ten largest make up under 4.5% of the sample. The sample was also reused in another study, on T cells of mothers and their children.

The specimen was blood. The origin of the receptors is a boy aged 10-17 years in good health.

The rearrangement uses TRBV10-3 and TRBJ2-5; 7 positions match TRBD2. The end of the DNA fits TRBJ2-1 better, so the J call may be wrong. This CDR3 spans 15 amino acids. Germline loops: CDR1 ENHRY, CDR2 SYGVKD. The CDR3 nucleotides are TGTGCCATCGGATCAGCCGGGGGGTTGGGAAATGAGCAGTTCTTC. Translation: CAIGSAGGLGNEQFF.

This chain uses TRBV20-1 with TRBJ2-1, with TRBD2 as a possible D gene (6 bases). The assigned J gene may be wrong: the sequence end matches TRBJ2-5 better. In germline, CDR1 is DFQATT, CDR2 SNEGSKA (reference sequence). The CDR3 contains 13 residues. The CDR3 sequence is CSARTGVPETQYF. CDR3 nucleotide sequence: TGCAGTGCTCGTACGGGGGTCCCGGAGACCCAGTACTTC.

The V call is TRBV18, the J call TRBJ1-5, with D hard to call. Trimming took 6 bases from V and 7 from J, leaving 19 bases between them. Germline V CDR1 and CDR2: KGHSH, LQKENI. This CDR3 is 15 amino acids long. The CDR3 loop reads CASSPRWGTGQPQHF. CDR3 sequence (DNA): TGTGCCAGCTCCCCCAGATGGGGTACGGGACAGCCCCAGCATTTT.